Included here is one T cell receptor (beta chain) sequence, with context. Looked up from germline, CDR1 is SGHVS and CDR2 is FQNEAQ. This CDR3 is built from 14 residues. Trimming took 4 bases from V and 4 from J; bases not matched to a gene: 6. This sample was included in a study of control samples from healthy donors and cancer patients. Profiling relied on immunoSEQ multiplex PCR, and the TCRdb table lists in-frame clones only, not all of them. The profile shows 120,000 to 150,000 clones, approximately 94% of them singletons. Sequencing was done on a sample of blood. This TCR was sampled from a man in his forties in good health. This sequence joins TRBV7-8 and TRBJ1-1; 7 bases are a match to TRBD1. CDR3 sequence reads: CASSSRQGTTEAFF. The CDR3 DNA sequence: TGTGCCAGCAGCTCGAGACAGGGTACCACTGAAGCTTTCTTT.